A selection of T cell receptor beta chains follows, all from one sample in a study of graft-versus-host responses after intestinal transplantation. Sequenced by immunoSEQ multiplex PCR; TCRdb stores in-frame clones only, minus some. The top ten hold less than 0.75% of the sample, which has 25,000 to 35,000 clones, 90% to 95% seen once. Specimen: PBMCs, collected 66 days after intestinal transplant. Receptors were obtained from a human patient who received an intestinal transplant, so some T cells may come from the graft donor. CDR3s include the opening cysteine and the closing phenylalanine or tryptophan. Each record gives: J gene, CDR3 length, V gene, D gene, CDR3 protein, CDR3 DNA. D genes are given only for firm matches.

J: TRBJ2-3; length: 15; V: TRBV4-1; D: TRBD1; CDR3: CASSQEGQGADTQYF; DNA: TGCGCCAGCAGCCAGGAGGGACAGGGTGCAGATACGCAGTATTTT
J: TRBJ2-7; length: 15; V: TRBV5-6; D: TRBD2; CDR3: CASSFSATSGYEQYF; DNA: TGTGCCAGCAGCTTTTCCGCGACTAGCGGTTACGAGCAGTACTTC
J: TRBJ1-1; length: 12; V: TRBV29-1; D: NA; CDR3: CSVGRANTEAFF; DNA: TGCAGCGTTGGACGGGCGAACACTGAAGCTTTCTTT
J: TRBJ1-3; length: 13; V: TRBV5-4; D: TRBD1; CDR3: CASSSTGENTIYF; DNA: TGTGCCAGCAGCTCCACAGGGGAAAACACCATATATTTT
J: TRBJ1-3; length: 15; V: TRBV19; D: NA; CDR3: CASRNGRSSGNTIYF; DNA: TGTGCCAGTAGGAACGGACGGAGCTCTGGAAACACCATATATTTT
J: TRBJ2-5; length: 15; V: TRBV28; D: TRBD2; CDR3: CASTSGLAGLETQYF; DNA: TGTGCCAGCACCTCGGGACTAGCGGGGTTAGAGACCCAGTACTTC
J: TRBJ2-7; length: 14; V: TRBV30; D: NA; CDR3: CAWTPDGIGYEQYF; DNA: TGTGCCTGGACCCCAGACGGGATTGGATACGAGCAGTACTTC
J: TRBJ2-5; length: 16; V: TRBV4-1; D: NA; CDR3: CASSHRWRGSLETQYF; DNA: TGCGCCAGCAGCCATCGTTGGAGGGGATCATTAGAGACCCAGTACTTC
J: TRBJ1-2; length: 15; V: TRBV14; D: NA; CDR3: CASSQVPNGGHGYTF; DNA: TGTGCCAGCAGCCAAGTACCAAACGGGGGGCATGGCTACACCTTC
J: TRBJ1-5; length: 15; V: TRBV19; D: NA; CDR3: CASSITRYSNQPQHF; DNA: TGTGCCAGTAGTATAACCCGGTATAGCAATCAGCCCCAGCATTTT
J: TRBJ2-5; length: 19; V: TRBV18; D: NA; CDR3: CASSPGGGGPLSGGETQYF; DNA: TGTGCCAGCTCACCAGGTGGCGGGGGCCCCCTTTCGGGGGGAGAGACCCAGTACTTC
J: TRBJ2-1; length: 14; V: TRBV5-1; D: TRBD1; CDR3: CASSLDRGRGEQFF; DNA: TGCGCCAGCAGCTTGGACAGGGGGCGAGGGGAGCAGTTCTTC
J: TRBJ2-3; length: 16; V: TRBV4-3; D: TRBD2; CDR3: CASSQVAGGTTDTQYF; DNA: TGCGCCAGCAGCCAAGTAGCCGGGGGGACCACAGATACGCAGTATTTT
J: TRBJ1-4; length: 15; V: TRBV7-6; D: NA; CDR3: CASSLGQTTNEKLFF; DNA: TGTGCCAGCAGCTTAGGGCAGACAACTAATGAAAAACTGTTTTTT
J: TRBJ1-1; length: 15; V: TRBV11-3; D: NA; CDR3: CASSLNPGANTEAFF; DNA: TGTGCCAGCAGCTTAAATCCAGGAGCCAACACTGAAGCTTTCTTT
J: TRBJ2-7; length: 13; V: TRBV19; D: TRBD2; CDR3: CASSSGGGNEQYF; DNA: TGTGCCAGTAGCAGTGGGGGGGGAAACGAGCAGTACTTC
J: TRBJ1-2; length: 15; V: TRBV7-4; D: NA; CDR3: CASSLVQGSHYGYTF; DNA: TGTGCCAGCAGCTTAGTACAGGGAAGCCACTATGGCTACACCTTC
J: TRBJ1-5; length: 14; V: TRBV7-9; D: NA; CDR3: CASSFGPGNQPQHF; DNA: TGTGCCAGCAGCTTCGGACCTGGCAATCAGCCCCAGCATTTT
J: TRBJ2-3; length: 14; V: TRBV28; D: TRBD2; CDR3: CASSGSTSVNTQYF; DNA: TGTGCCAGCAGTGGATCGACTAGCGTTAATACGCAGTATTTT
J: TRBJ2-1; length: 17; V: TRBV27; D: TRBD2; CDR3: CASSYYGTSGSYNEQFF; DNA: TGTGCCAGCAGTTATTATGGGACTAGCGGTTCCTACAATGAGCAGTTCTTC
J: TRBJ1-6; length: 13; V: TRBV30; D: NA; CDR3: CACPGGSGSPLHF; DNA: TGTGCCTGCCCCGGGGGGTCGGGTTCACCCCTCCACTTT
J: TRBJ1-1; length: 15; V: TRBV7-9; D: NA; CDR3: CASSLDGGANTEAFF; DNA: TGTGCCAGCAGCTTAGATGGGGGCGCGAACACTGAAGCTTTCTTT
J: TRBJ2-7; length: 15; V: TRBV11-2; D: TRBD1; CDR3: CASTQTGTAIYEQYF; DNA: TGTGCCAGCACCCAGACCGGGACAGCAATCTACGAGCAGTACTTC
J: TRBJ2-7; length: 18; V: TRBV7-7; D: TRBD1; CDR3: CASSYNAPPGTVTYEQYF; DNA: TGTGCCAGCAGCTACAACGCTCCACCGGGGACAGTGACCTACGAGCAGTACTTC
J: TRBJ2-4; length: 14; V: TRBV13; D: NA; CDR3: CASSPRTRGNIQYF; DNA: TGTGCCAGCAGCCCGCGGACCCGGGGAAACATTCAGTACTTC
J: TRBJ1-1; length: 14; V: TRBV18; D: NA; CDR3: CASSPQGMNTEAFF; DNA: TGTGCCAGCTCACCACAGGGGATGAACACTGAAGCTTTCTTT
J: TRBJ1-2; length: 16; V: TRBV19; D: TRBD1; CDR3: CASSNDGTGDNYGYTF; DNA: TGTGCCAGTAGTAATGACGGGACAGGGGATAACTATGGCTACACCTTC
J: TRBJ1-2; length: 13; V: TRBV10-3; D: NA; CDR3: CATRGAPNYGYTF; DNA: TGTGCCACCCGTGGGGCCCCTAACTATGGCTACACCTTC
J: TRBJ2-3; length: 14; V: TRBV2; D: NA; CDR3: CASSREAGTDTQYF; DNA: TGTGCCAGCAGTCGAGAAGCGGGCACAGATACGCAGTATTTT
J: TRBJ1-1; length: 14; V: TRBV4-3; D: TRBD1; CDR3: CASSQSHGGQSAFF; DNA: TGCGCCAGCAGCCAGTCACACGGGGGACAGTCGGCTTTCTTT
J: TRBJ2-1; length: 14; V: TRBV27; D: NA; CDR3: CASSFGQGPNEQFF; DNA: TGTGCCAGCAGTTTTGGGCAGGGACCCAATGAGCAGTTCTTC
J: TRBJ2-3; length: 13; V: TRBV19; D: NA; CDR3: CASKVEGFDTQYF; DNA: TGTGCCAGTAAGGTGGAGGGTTTCGATACGCAGTATTTT
J: TRBJ2-7; length: 13; V: TRBV5-6; D: TRBD1; CDR3: CASSLTGVHEQYF; DNA: TGTGCCAGCAGCCTGACAGGGGTCCACGAGCAGTACTTC
J: TRBJ2-7; length: 15; V: TRBV6-1; D: TRBD2; CDR3: CASSVLAGELSEQYF; DNA: TGTGCCAGCAGTGTGTTAGCGGGAGAATTAAGCGAGCAGTACTTC